This section outlines one TCR beta chain sequence together with its context. This clone has a handful of counts. Its cognate antigen has yet to be identified. It has no much larger one-base neighbor in the sample; base qualities were not kept. This specimen comes from a study of cytomegalovirus exposure and HLA in healthy donors (dated by TCRdb to between 2016 and 2019). Concerning the study at large: The 550 to 750 repertoires of the first cohort and the 110 or so validation repertoires were produced on the same platform, according to a later analysis. A separate validation cohort of roughly 130 different subjects was used in addition to the approximately 700-subject first cohort. The study aimed to test whether cataloging public T cell receptors could reveal signatures of past pathogen exposure. To predict cytomegalovirus infection status, the study combined high-throughput TCR immunosequencing, statistical association of individual TCRs with disease status, and machine learning. Study-wide conclusions, independent of this receptor: While some public TCRs were present in many individuals, most TCR sequences turned up only very rarely across donors. A total of roughly 160 TCR beta chains were listed by the study as associated with cytomegalovirus. A few of the identified cytomegalovirus-associated TCR beta chains were confirmed in vitro to be specific for cytomegalovirus antigens. In a later analysis, TCRs clustered in the first cohort were found to also tend to co-occur in the 110 or so validation repertoires, with 94% of cluster scores above 0. The validation cohort had no HLA typing available for a later analysis, so co-occurrence within that cohort was assessed over all 110 or so repertoires. The classifier was reported to diagnose cytomegalovirus status with high specificity and sensitivity in both the original cohort and the validation cohort. The authors suggested that the approach could potentially be generalized to other disease states and immunological phenotypes.

The library was made by the immunoSEQ multiplex PCR assay. As for the original processing: To diagnose cytomegalovirus status from the catalog of TCR beta chain sequences, a statistical classification framework was built. This is the immuneACCESS table as TCRdb keeps it, with only in-frame sequences that have V and J called. A part of the clones is gone; compared with another copy, unresolved V genes explain less than half, and the rest is unexplained. V and J calls and clone size are given by that table; D and trimming were obtained from the DNA. The table for this sample lists about 58,000 clones; around 90% of them were counted only once. Together, the top ten hold 0.85% to 1.2% of the sample. V is cut back by 2 bases and J by 12 bases, with 13 bases in the junction unmatched. CDR1 SGHNT and CDR2 YYREEE were looked up in the germline V gene (reference sequence). The CDR3, cysteine through phenylalanine, is 15 amino acids long. Of all the DNA, just the CDR3 is kept, 45 bases in frame from base 1.

Separate from the approximately 670-subject first cohort, the validation cohort of 95 to 150 subjects was the group to which the donors belonged. The V and J segments used are TRBV5-4 and TRBJ2-1; 8 central nucleotides agree with TRBD2. This receptor was identified in a man aged 18 to 29 in good health and CMV-seronegative. Sequenced input: PBMCs. The CDR3 reads CASSLTGTRDEGQFF. The DNA is as follows: TGTGCCAGCAGCTTAACCGGGACTAGGGACGAGGGGCAGTTCTTC.